This T cell receptor (beta chain) was recovered during a study of blood T cell repertoires in COVID-19 (dated by TCRdb to about 2020). With respect to the entire study: The collaborator samples originated in the United States, Italy and Spain and spanned the acute and convalescent phases of COVID-19. The repertoires were released in a freely available public database intended as a resource for research on the immune response to SARS-CoV-2. Where HLA class I and class II types were available, the types were taken from metadata supplied by the sample provider, not from assay-based typing. Nearly every sample came with metadata listing a de-identified subject ID, COVID-19 status, age in years and sex. Subjects who had been exposed to COVID-19, were actively infected with it, or had recovered from it provided the deeply sampled blood TCRbeta repertoires that made up the dataset. The prospective study material was composed of cDNA or gDNA derived from T cells, B-cell-depleted T cells, or PBMCs. The samples were drawn from two sources: the first 160 participants of the ongoing ImmuneRACE study, and 1,000 to 1,500 subjects contributed by 6 global collaborators.

Each collaborating institution followed its own protocols to collect whole blood in K2EDTA tubes. For TCRbeta analysis, collaborators shipped samples as frozen whole blood, isolated PBMCs, or DNA extracted from either of those sample types. A note on this clone: Its specific antigen is unknown. The sample holds no much larger clone one base away, and base qualities are not on file.

The paper as a whole reports these results and caveats: The quantity of clinical and demographic metadata differed by source and by participant and was supplied without curation.

TCRbeta CDR3 regions were amplified from genomic DNA using the immunoSEQ Assay, a bias-controlled multiplex PCR. The study's processing was this. Within the assay, amplification of reference gene primers was used to estimate how many nucleated cells each sample contained. To quantify the absolute abundance of each unique TCRbeta CDR3 rearrangement, sequence reads were collapsed and filtered. For each sample, productive Simpson clonality was calculated as the square root of Simpson's diversity index across productive rearrangements. TCRdb took this table from immuneACCESS and kept in-frame rearrangements with V and J called. Such tables lack part of the clones; where checked against another copy, unresolved V genes explain under half of the gap, and the rest is unexplained. V and J calls and clone size follow that table, whereas D and trimming were derived from the DNA. Across this sample there are approximately 71,000 clones, with about three quarters seen only once. The top ten constitute 23% of the sample.

Inclusive of the bounding cysteine and phenylalanine, the CDR3 is 13 residues long. Only the CDR3 part of the read is kept: 39 bases, read in frame from the first base. V is pruned by 3 bases and J by 8 bases, leaving 2 bases of the junction without a gene match. CDR1 SGHTS and CDR2 YDEGEE were looked up in the germline V gene. This TCR derives from a human donor in a cohort sampled during active COVID-19. The sample consisted of peripheral blood. The rearranged chain carries TRBV5-8 and TRBJ1-4; the central 9 bases match TRBD1. CDR3 protein: CASSWTGVEKLFF. The DNA sequence is TGTGCCAGCAGCTGGACAGGGGTCGAAAAACTGTTTTTT.